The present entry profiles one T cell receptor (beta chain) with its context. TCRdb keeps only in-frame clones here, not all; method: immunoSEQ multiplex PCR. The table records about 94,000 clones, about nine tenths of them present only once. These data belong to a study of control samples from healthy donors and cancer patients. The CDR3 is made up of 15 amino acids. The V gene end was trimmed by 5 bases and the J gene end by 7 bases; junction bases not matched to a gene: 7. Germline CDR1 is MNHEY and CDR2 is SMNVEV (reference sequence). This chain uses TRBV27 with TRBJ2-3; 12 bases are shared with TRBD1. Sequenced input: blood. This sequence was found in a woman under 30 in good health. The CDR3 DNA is TGTGCCAGCAGTACCGGGACAGGGGGCAGGAATACGCAGTATTTT. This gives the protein CASSTGTGGRNTQYF.